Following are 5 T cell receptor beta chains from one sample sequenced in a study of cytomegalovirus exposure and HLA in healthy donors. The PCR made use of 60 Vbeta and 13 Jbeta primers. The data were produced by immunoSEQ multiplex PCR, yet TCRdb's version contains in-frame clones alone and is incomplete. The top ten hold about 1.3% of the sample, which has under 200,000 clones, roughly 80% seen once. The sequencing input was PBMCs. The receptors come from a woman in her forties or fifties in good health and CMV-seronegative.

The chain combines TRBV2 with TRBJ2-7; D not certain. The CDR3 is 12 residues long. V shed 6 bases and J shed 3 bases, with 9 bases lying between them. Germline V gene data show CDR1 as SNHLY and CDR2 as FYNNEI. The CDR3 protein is CASRLLGYEQYF. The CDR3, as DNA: TGTGCCAGCAGACTACTCGGCTACGAGCAGTACTTC.

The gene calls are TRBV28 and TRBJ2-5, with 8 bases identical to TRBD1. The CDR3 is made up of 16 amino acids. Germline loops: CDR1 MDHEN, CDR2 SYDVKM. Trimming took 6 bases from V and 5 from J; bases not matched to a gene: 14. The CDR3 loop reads CASSLPQGAVIETQYF. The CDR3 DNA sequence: TGTGCCAGCAGCCTCCCCCAGGGGGCGGTCATTGAGACCCAGTACTTC.

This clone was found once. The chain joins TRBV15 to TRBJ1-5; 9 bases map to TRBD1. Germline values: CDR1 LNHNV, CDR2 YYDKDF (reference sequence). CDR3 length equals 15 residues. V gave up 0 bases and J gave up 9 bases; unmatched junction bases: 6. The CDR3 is CATSREGTGMGPQHF. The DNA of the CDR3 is TGTGCCACCAGCAGAGAGGGGACAGGGATGGGGCCCCAGCATTTT.

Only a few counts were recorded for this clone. The DNA of the CDR3 is TGTGCCAGCTCGCGCGAACGGGACACCCAGAAAGAAAAACTGTTTTTT. It translates to CASSRERDTQKEKLFF. V usage is TRBV18 and J usage is TRBJ1-4; possibly TRBD1 for D (6 bases). The V end was cut by 6 bases, the J end by 8 bases, with 22 bases between. The CDR3 has 16 amino acids. The V gene's germline CDR1 is KGHSH and CDR2 LQKENI.

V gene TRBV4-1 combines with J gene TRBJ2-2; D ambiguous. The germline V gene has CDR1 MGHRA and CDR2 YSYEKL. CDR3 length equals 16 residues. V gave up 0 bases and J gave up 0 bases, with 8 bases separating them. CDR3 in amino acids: CASSQDRASNTGELFF. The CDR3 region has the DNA TGCGCCAGCAGCCAAGATCGCGCGTCGAACACCGGGGAGCTGTTTTTT.